Below are 24 T cell receptor beta chains sequenced from a single sample in a study of T cells in Graves' hyperthyroidism and ophthalmopathy. RNA transcripts yielded amplified TCR beta CDR3 regions. HTBI primers were the set used in a first-round RT-PCR of the TCR CDR3. Each CDR3 protein is one row after TCRdb ran MiXCR on the multiplex PCR reads. The profile shows nearly 750,000 distinct CDR3 sequences, 30% to 40% of them singletons. Input material: blood. The receptors shown here come from a woman aged 40-49 years with Graves' hyperthyroidism.

For this clonotype: The junction does not match germline at one end; this may be a read error. V and J are TRBV7-7 and TRBJ2-6; 7 bases agree with TRBD1. The V gene's germline CDR1 is SSHAT and CDR2 FNYEAQ (reference sequence). The CDR3 is 13 amino acids. The CDR3 DNA follows: TGTGCTAGCAGCCCTTCAGGGGGCAACGTCCTGACTTTC. Translated, it gives CASSPSGGNVLTF.

This clonotype was recorded only once. This may arise from a read error, as a much more abundant clone is one base away. The chain employs TRBV19 and TRBJ1-1; D not resolved. Germline CDR1 reads LNHDA; CDR2 reads SQIVND (reference sequence). V dropped 3 bases and J dropped 3 bases, with 11 bases sitting between them. This CDR3 contains 14 residues. The CDR3 nucleotides read TGTGCCAGTAGTATGGCCAGCGGGCACACTGAAGCTTTCTTT. Protein product: CASSMASGHTEAFF.

This clonotype was seen only a few times. The chain is built from TRBV7-8 and TRBJ2-1; TRBD2 agrees at 14 bases. Germline-derived CDR1 and CDR2 are SGHVS and FQNEAQ. The trim removed 5 bases at V and 7 bases at J, leaving 19 bases unmatched. The CDR3 loop spans 20 amino acids. The CDR3 DNA reads TGTGCCAGCAGCCCCGAGGTGCCCCAGACTAGCGGGAGGGCCCCAAATGAGCAGTTCTTC. Translating it yields CASSPEVPQTSGRAPNEQFF.

This chain links TRBV7-8 with TRBJ1-2; no definite D call. The CDR3 length is 13 residues. From germline, CDR1 is SGHVS and CDR2 FQNEAQ. The V and J ends lost 5 bases and 13 bases respectively, with 20 bases between them. DNA for the CDR3: TGTGCCAGCAGCCCCCCTAGGAACTATGCCTGCACCTTC. Protein product: CASSPPRNYACTF. The whole variable domain, remainder taken from reference TRBV7-8 and TRBJ1-2, is GAGVSQSPRYKVAKRGQDVALRCDPISGHVSLFWYQQALGQGPEFLTYFQNEAQLDKSGLPSDRFFAERPEGSVSTLKIQRTQQEDSAVYLCASSPPRNYACTFGSGTRLTVV.

The gene calls are TRBV7-8 and TRBJ1-1; D not certain. The germline V gene encodes CDR1 SGHVS and CDR2 FQNEAQ. The CDR3 runs 14 residues. Deletions cut 6 bases from V and 1 base from J, with 12 bases between. The CDR3 nucleotides are TGTGCCAGCAGTTCTGGCTGGACGAACACTGAAGCTTTCTTT. It translates to CASSSGWTNTEAFF.

The table lists this clonotype with a few counts. The CDR3 sequence is CASSLGRGRETEAFF. For the CDR3, the DNA is TGTGCCAGCAGTCTAGGCCGGGGGCGCGAAACGGAAGCTTTCTTT. The chain has TRBV12-3 or TRBV12-4 and TRBJ1-1; perhaps TRBD1 as D (6 bases). The V end lost 5 bases, the J end lost 8 bases, and 21 bases lay between the germline ends. CDR3 length: 15 residues.

Comments on this clonotype: With a much larger clone just one base away, this may be a read error. The V gene is TRBV5-6, the J gene TRBJ1-1, with a weak D call TRBD1 (5 bases). Germline V gene lookup returns CDR1 SGHDT and CDR2 YYEEEE. The CDR3 totals 14 residues. Here the CDR3 reads CASILEQVNTEAFF. CDR3 coding DNA: TGTGCCAGCATCTTGGAACAGGTGAACACTGAAGCTTTCTTT.

The chain is built from TRBV10-3 and TRBJ2-2; 8 bases align to TRBD1. The J call may be faulty, since TRBJ2-3 better matches the DNA end. The CDR3 has 13 amino acids. CDR1 is ENHRY, CDR2 SYGVKD, per germline. In DNA form, the CDR3 reads TGTGCCATCTCTGGGGGACAGGCAGATACGCAGTATTTT. It is translated as CAISGGQADTQYF.

This clonotype has ten or more counts. CDR3 nucleotides: TGCAGCGTTATAGGTTGGGCAGTACAGGGGATGGGGACTGAAGCTTTCTTT. This gives the protein CSVIGWAVQGMGTEAFF. This chain links TRBV29-1 with TRBJ1-1; TRBD1 aligns across 7 bases. The CDR3 runs to 17 residues. Germline values: CDR1 SQVTM, CDR2 ANQGSEA. The trim removed 5 bases at V and 5 bases at J, leaving 20 bases unmatched.

In its sample, this clonotype was seen many times. The chain uses TRBV20-1 and TRBJ1-2, with D tentatively TRBD1 (6 bases). The CDR3 loop spans 11 amino acids. Trimming took off 2 bases at V and 8 bases at J, with 9 bases between the two ends. From germline, CDR1 is DFQATT and CDR2 SNEGSKA (reference sequence). Written as DNA, the CDR3 is TGCAGTGCTAGACAGGGGTACGGCTACACCTTC. Translation gives CSARQGYGYTF.

With regard to this clonotype: This may arise from a read error, as a much more abundant clone is one base away. V gene TRBV7-3 combines with J gene TRBJ1-2; 7 nucleotides agree with TRBD1. The CDR3 length is 15 residues. The germline V gene has CDR1 SGHTA and CDR2 FQGTGA. The CDR3 region is CACSLKTGSSYGYTF. The CDR3 nucleotides are TGTGCCTGCAGCTTAAAGACAGGGTCGAGCTATGGCTACACCTTC.

This clonotype was counted a single time. Sequence at one end of the junction differs from germline and may be a read error. V usage is TRBV10-3 and J usage is TRBJ1-5; D is ambiguous. Germline V CDR1 and CDR2: ENHRY, SYGVKD. The CDR3 extends over 12 amino acids. CDR3 in DNA: TGTGCCAGCAGTGATTGGCAGGAGCCCCAGCATTTT. This encodes CASSDWQEPQHF.

This clonotype was seen many times. CDR3 sequence reads: CASSFWTENSYEQYF. The CDR3 coding sequence is TGTGCCAGCAGCTTCTGGACGGAGAACTCCTACGAGCAGTACTTC. The chain recombines TRBV13 with TRBJ2-7; no definite D call. V was trimmed by 3 bases and J by 0 bases, leaving 12 bases between them. This CDR3 has 15 residues. CDR1 and CDR2 from the germline V gene are PRHDT and FYEKMQ (reference sequence).

V and J are TRBV19 and TRBJ1-5; D ambiguous. From germline, CDR1 is LNHDA and CDR2 SQIVND (reference sequence). This CDR3 is built from 15 residues. The V and J ends lost 5 bases and 6 bases respectively, with 17 bases between them. CDR3 nucleotides: TGTGCCAGTAGTCCCCCCGTGCAGGAAGGTCAGCCCCAGCATTTT. Translating it yields CASSPPVQEGQPQHF.

This clonotype was counted ten times or more. V and J are TRBV12-3 or TRBV12-4 and TRBJ1-1, with 7 bases fitting TRBD1. The CDR3 covers 14 residues. V lost 3 bases to trimming and J lost 1 base; unmatched junction nucleotides: 2. DNA of the CDR3: TGTGCCAGCAGTTTTGGGACAGAGAACACTGAAGCTTTCTTT. Protein sequence: CASSFGTENTEAFF.

This chain uses TRBV6-1 with TRBJ1-5, with D maybe TRBD1 (6 bases). The germline CDR1 and CDR2 sequences are MNHNS and SASEGT. V lost 4 bases to trimming and J lost 7 bases, with 17 bases between them. The CDR3 spans 15 residues. The chain's CDR3 is CASSGTTGSLQPQHF. The CDR3 DNA follows: TGTGCCAGCAGTGGAACTACAGGGTCCTTGCAGCCCCAGCATTTT.

The chain is built from TRBV6-5 and TRBJ1-2, with a tentative D call TRBD1 (6 bases). CDR1 is MNHEY and CDR2 is SVGAGI in the germline V gene. The CDR3 has 16 amino acids. The ends were cut back, 0 bases at V and 4 bases at J, with 15 bases in the middle. CDR3 sequence: CASSYSRTGLIYGYTF. CDR3 sequence (DNA): TGTGCCAGCAGTTACTCTCGAACAGGGCTTATCTATGGCTACACCTTC.

This rearrangement joins TRBV25-1 to TRBJ1-3; D not certain. This CDR3 comprises 15 residues. V shed 5 bases and J shed 0 bases, with 11 bases lying between them. Germline loops: CDR1 MGHDK, CDR2 SYGVNS. CDR3 coding DNA: TGTGCCAGCAGTATCTCGGGCCTCTCTGGAAACACCATATATTTT. Residues: CASSISGLSGNTIYF.

This clonotype was detected only once. A much bigger clone sits one base away, suggesting this may be a read error. It is likely a read error, because the conserved phenylalanine at the end of the CDR3 is missing. The chain employs TRBV7-3 and TRBJ1-6; weak D call: TRBD1 (6 bases). The germline CDR1 and CDR2 sequences are SGHTA and FQGTGA. The CDR3 is 16 amino acids. Trimming took off 4 bases at V and 5 bases at J, with 15 bases between the two ends. The CDR3 here is CASSSLDSRDNSPLHL. In DNA form, the CDR3 reads TGTGCCAGCAGCTCCCTGGACAGCAGAGATAATTCACCCCTCCACCTT.

This clonotype was counted at least ten times. The chain employs TRBV5-4 and TRBJ1-2; the D is unclear. V was pared by 0 bases and J by 4 bases, with 10 bases between. The CDR3 extends over 14 amino acids. Germline values: CDR1 SGHNT, CDR2 YYREEE (reference sequence). The CDR3 DNA follows: TGTGCCAGCAGCTTGGCCCCGACGGGCTATGGCTACACCTTC. Protein: CASSLAPTGYGYTF.

This clonotype was seen ten or more times. This rearrangement joins TRBV7-9 to TRBJ2-7, with a tentative D call TRBD2 (6 bases). V was clipped by 7 bases and J by 2 bases, with 15 bases between them. The CDR3 is 14 residues long. Germline loops: CDR1 SEHNR, CDR2 FQNEAQ (reference sequence). DNA for the CDR3: TGTGCCAGCACCAGCGCGGGGAGCGCCTACGAGCAGTACTTC. Translation: CASTSAGSAYEQYF.

The rearrangement joins TRBV6-6 to TRBJ1-1; no reliable D call. The CDR3 has 12 residues. Germline V gene lookup returns CDR1 MNHNY and CDR2 SVGAGI (reference sequence). V shed 11 bases and J shed 6 bases, with 16 bases lying between them. In DNA, the CDR3 is TGTGCCTGCAAAACCCGCGAGGCTGAAGCTTTCTTT. Residues: CACKTREAEAFF.

This clonotype came up many times. The rearrangement joins TRBV14 to TRBJ2-1; no reliable D call. V lost 4 bases to trimming and J lost 15 bases, with 19 bases between them. Germline lookup yields CDR1 SGHDN and CDR2 FVKESK. CDR3 length: 13 amino acids. Here the CDR3 DNA reads TGTGCCAGCAGCCGAAGCGAGATGGCTGCCCCGTTCTTC. It encodes CASSRSEMAAPFF.

The rearrangement links TRBV7-2 to TRBJ2-2; 15 bases line up with TRBD2. Germline lookup yields CDR1 SGHTA and CDR2 FQGNSA. Trimming at V came to 5 bases and at J to 3 bases, leaving 4 bases not matched to a gene. The CDR3 is 17 amino acids. The CDR3 loop is CASSPGTSGGYTGELFF. DNA of the CDR3: TGTGCCAGCAGCCCCGGGACTAGCGGGGGGTACACCGGGGAGCTGTTTTTT.